Each of the 26 T cell receptor beta chains below was sequenced from the same sample in a study of OX40 agonist ivuxolimab in advanced cancers. Assay used: immunoSEQ multiplex PCR; TCRdb lists only in-frame clones, some missing. This sample has 25,000 to 35,000 clones, with about 80% found just once. The material was CD4+ or CD8+ T cells sorted from blood, obtained in a trial of the OX40 agonist ivuxolimab. The receptors derive from an adult with an advanced solid tumor such as melanoma, head and neck, liver or kidney cancer.

V gene TRBV30 combines with J gene TRBJ2-6; D remains unclear. The CDR3 totals 17 residues. Per the germline V gene, CDR1 is GTSNPN and CDR2 is SVGIG (reference sequence). Trimming left V 5 bases short and J 0 bases short, with 17 bases between. The CDR3 is CAWPTSGAYSGANVLTF. The CDR3 bases are TGTGCCTGGCCCACCTCCGGTGCCTACTCTGGGGCCAACGTCCTGACTTTC.

The V and J genes are TRBV19 and TRBJ1-2; a possible D gene is TRBD1 (5 bases). This CDR3 is built from 16 residues. CDR1 LNHDA and CDR2 SQIVND come from the germline V gene (reference sequence). The ends were cut back, 3 bases at V and 0 bases at J, with 14 bases in the middle. CDR3 loop: CASSMVGQLANYGYTF. For the CDR3, the DNA is TGTGCCAGTAGTATGGTGGGGCAGCTAGCTAACTATGGCTACACCTTC.

V is TRBV28 and J is TRBJ1-4; TRBD1 agrees at 8 bases. CDR1 and CDR2 from the germline V gene are MDHEN and SYDVKM. Germline trimming cut 4 bases from V and 2 bases from J; bases unmatched to any gene: 18. The CDR3 has 20 amino acids. The CDR3 region is CASSSYAVRQGRLTNEKLFF. The CDR3 DNA sequence: TGTGCCAGCAGTTCCTACGCCGTCCGACAGGGGCGGTTGACTAATGAAAAACTGTTTTTT.

J is TRBJ1-5 and V is TRBV19; TRBD1 might be the D (5 bases). This CDR3 region has 13 residues. V gave up 7 bases and J gave up 7 bases, with 14 bases separating them. Germline V gives CDR1 LNHDA, CDR2 SQIVND (reference sequence). CDR3 region: CASMGGSRQPQHF. In nucleotides, the CDR3 is TGTGCCAGTATGGGGGGAAGTAGGCAGCCCCAGCATTTT.

This clone was detected only once. The chain couples TRBV2 to TRBJ1-6; a weak D match, TRBD1 (5 bases). The CDR3 totals 16 residues. The germline V and J ends were trimmed by 7 bases and 1 base, with 14 bases remaining between them. Germline CDR1 and CDR2: SNHLY and FYNNEI. The CDR3 sequence: CASKGSGWSYNSPLHF. CDR3 in DNA: TGTGCCAGCAAAGGTTCAGGGTGGTCCTATAATTCACCCCTCCACTTT.

The chain recombines TRBV6-6 with TRBJ1-5; TRBD1 might be the D (6 bases). Per the germline V gene, CDR1 is MNHNY and CDR2 is SVGAGI (reference sequence). Trimming took off 2 bases at V and 4 bases at J, with 9 bases between the two ends. The CDR3 contains 14 residues. The CDR3, as DNA: TGTGCCAGCAGTTACGCAGGGGTGAATCAGCCCCAGCATTTT. It encodes CASSYAGVNQPQHF.

The V gene is TRBV13, the J gene TRBJ1-2, with no clear D. Trimming left V 3 bases short and J 3 bases short, with 14 bases between. In germline, CDR1 is PRHDT, CDR2 FYEKMQ (reference sequence). This CDR3 has 15 residues. The CDR3: CASSFSVGRDYGYTF. The CDR3 nucleotides read TGTGCCAGCAGCTTCTCCGTTGGCAGAGACTATGGCTACACCTTC.

The rearrangement uses TRBV5-1 and TRBJ1-2; D remains ambiguous. This CDR3 has 13 amino acids. The V gene's germline CDR1 is SGHRS and CDR2 YFSETQ. Trimming stripped 2 bases from V and 1 base from J, with 6 bases between. DNA for the CDR3: TGCGCCAGCAGCTTCAACAGTAACTATGGCTACACCTTC. It specifies CASSFNSNYGYTF.

The chain uses TRBV6-5 and TRBJ2-7; 8 nucleotides line up with TRBD1. CDR3 length: 13 residues. Trimming cost V 5 bases and J 7 bases; bases outside gene matches: 7. CDR1 is MNHEY and CDR2 is SVGAGI in the germline V gene. In DNA form, the CDR3 reads TGTGCCAGCAGTCGACAGGGGAACTGGGAGCAGTACTTC. Translation: CASSRQGNWEQYF.

This clone was observed a handful of times. The V gene is TRBV10-3, the J gene TRBJ2-5, with 7 nucleotides matching TRBD1. Losses at the gene ends were 2 bases for V and 4 bases for J; bases not matched to a gene: 4. Germline CDR1 ENHRY, CDR2 SYGVKD. The CDR3 is 14 residues long. In DNA, the CDR3 is TGTGCCATCAGTGAGGTTAGGGGGCGAGAGACCCAGTACTTC. Its translation is CAISEVRGRETQYF.

The chain is built from TRBV18 and TRBJ1-3; 9 bases map to TRBD1. Germline V lookup: CDR1 KGHSH, CDR2 LQKENI. The junction had 13 bases not matched to a gene; V was cut back by 4 bases and J by 0 bases. This CDR3 comprises 19 residues. Here the CDR3 reads CASSLLARDRAASGNTIYF. The CDR3, as DNA: TGTGCCAGCTCACTATTAGCCCGGGACAGGGCTGCCTCTGGAAACACCATATATTTT. Full variable domain (outside the CDR3, taken from reference TRBV18 and TRBJ1-3): NAGVMQNPRHLVRRRGQEARLRCSPMKGHSHVYWYRQLPEEGLKFMVYLQKENIIDESGMPKERFSAEFPKEGPSILRIQQVVRGDSAAYFCASSLLARDRAASGNTIYFGEGSWLTVV.

The V and J genes are TRBV11-2 and TRBJ2-2, with TRBD1 identical over 8 bases. The CDR3 is 19 amino acids. The V gene end was trimmed by 3 bases and the J gene end by 4 bases; junction bases not matched to a gene: 16. Per the germline V gene, CDR1 is SGHAT and CDR2 is FQNNGV. CDR3 nucleotide sequence: TGTGCCAGCAGCTTGGGTCCCCTGGGTCAGGGGGCTTTCACCGGGGAGCTGTTTTTT. It specifies CASSLGPLGQGAFTGELFF.

This chain uses TRBV6-6 with TRBJ1-5; a possible D gene is TRBD1 (5 bases). The CDR3 contains 14 residues. Germline V CDR1 and CDR2: MNHNY, SVGAGI (reference sequence). Trimming shortened V by 6 bases and J by 4 bases, and 13 bases separated the two germline ends. The CDR3 protein is CASRPGGINQPQHF. CDR3 coding DNA: TGTGCCAGCAGACCCGGGGGAATAAATCAGCCCCAGCATTTT.

V is TRBV2 and J is TRBJ2-7; either TRBD1 or TRBD2 may fit D (5 bases each). Trimming shortened V by 4 bases and J by 9 bases, and 13 bases separated the two germline ends. Germline V gene data show CDR1 as SNHLY and CDR2 as FYNNEI. The length of the CDR3 is 12 residues. The CDR3 nucleotides read TGTGCCAGCAGTGTTCAGGGAGTTCGGCAGTACTTC. Its translation: CASSVQGVRQYF.

The chain is built from TRBV4-2 and TRBJ1-4; D gene unclear. CDR3 size: 15 residues. The V and J ends lost 1 base and 3 bases respectively, with 9 bases between them. CDR1 and CDR2 from the germline V gene are LGHNA and YNFKEQ. The CDR3 bases are TGTGCCAGCAGCCAAGCCGGGGAGTCTAATGAAAAACTGTTTTTT. As protein: CASSQAGESNEKLFF.

V gene TRBV19 combines with J gene TRBJ2-3, with 10 bases aligning to TRBD1. The CDR3 spans 19 residues. The J segment lost 0 bases and the V segment lost 5 bases, leaving 14 bases of the junction unmatched. Germline CDR1 LNHDA, CDR2 SQIVND (reference sequence). The chain's CDR3 is CASSARTGGTGTSTDTQYF. CDR3 nucleotide sequence: TGTGCCAGTAGTGCCAGGACAGGGGGGACTGGGACTAGCACAGATACGCAGTATTTT.

The chain recombines TRBV27 with TRBJ2-2; the D is unclear. The CDR3 is 15 residues long. The germline gives CDR1 MNHEY, CDR2 SMNVEV (reference sequence). The germline V and J ends were trimmed by 6 bases and 1 base, with 12 bases remaining between them. The CDR3: CASSDPRRNTGELFF. In DNA, the CDR3 is TGTGCCAGCAGCGACCCCCGAAGGAACACCGGGGAGCTGTTTTTT.

This chain uses TRBV5-1 with TRBJ2-5; 14 nucleotides align to TRBD2. With 4 bases clipped from V and 5 bases from J, the junction kept 16 bases outside the gene matches. The CDR3 runs to 19 residues. The germline CDR1 and CDR2 sequences are SGHRS and YFSETQ. The CDR3 DNA reads as TGCGCCAGCAGCGCCCAGGGACTAGCGGGAGCCCAAAGTGGGGAGACCCAGTACTTC. Protein sequence: CASSAQGLAGAQSGETQYF.

This chain uses TRBV9 with TRBJ1-6, with TRBD1 matching over 7 bases. The CDR3 has 14 amino acids. Per the germline V gene, CDR1 is SGDLS and CDR2 is YYNGEE. Trimming cost V 4 bases and J 8 bases; bases outside gene matches: 6. The CDR3 DNA is TGTGCCAGCAGCCCACGGGACAGCCATTCACCCCTCCACTTT. Translated: CASSPRDSHSPLHF.

V is TRBV9 and J is TRBJ2-3; 12 bases align to TRBD2. CDR1 and CDR2 (germline): SGDLS, YYNGEE. V was clipped by 5 bases and J by 3 bases; unmatched bases: 7. CDR3 length: 16 residues. The CDR3 nucleotides read TGTGCCAGCAGTCATCTAGCGGGGGGGCTGACAGATACGCAGTATTTT. It is translated as CASSHLAGGLTDTQYF.

The chain combines TRBV6-1 with TRBJ2-7; 7 bases agree with TRBD2. Germline V gene data show CDR1 as MNHNS and CDR2 as SASEGT. V lost 6 bases and J lost 7; bases outside the gene matches: 12. This CDR3 comprises 14 residues. CDR3 coding DNA: TGTGCCAGCAGCCTTCCCGGGACTAAGGGGGAGCAGTACTTC. It is translated as CASSLPGTKGEQYF.

V is TRBV30 and J is TRBJ1-6, with unresolved D. CDR1 is GTSNPN, CDR2 SVGIG, per germline (reference sequence). The germline V and J ends were trimmed by 8 bases and 0 bases, with 5 bases remaining between them. This CDR3 is 12 amino acids long. Here the CDR3 DNA reads TGTGCCCTCACCTCCTATAATTCACCCCTCCACTTT. It specifies CALTSYNSPLHF.

Of note for this clone: At one end, the junction sequence differs from germline, possibly due to a read error. The sample carries other DNA sequences with the same CDR3. V gene TRBV10-3 combines with J gene TRBJ1-6, with 7 bases matching TRBD1. The CDR3 is 15 amino acids. Germline assignment: CDR1 ENHRY and CDR2 SYGVKD. The CDR3 sequence: CAISDRGGRNSPLHF. In DNA form, the CDR3 reads TGTGCCATCAGTGATCGAGGGGGCCGTAATTCACCCCTTCACTTT.

The chain uses TRBV4-1 and TRBJ1-4; D may be TRBD1 (5 bases). Germline CDR1 and CDR2: MGHRA and YSYEKL. The CDR3 is 15 amino acids. The germline V and J ends were trimmed by 1 base and 5 bases, with 11 bases remaining between them. CDR3 bases: TGCGCCAGCAGCCAAGTCCAGGGATCAAATGAAAAACTGTTTTTT. It codes for CASSQVQGSNEKLFF.

This clone was seen once. The J gene is TRBJ2-2, the V gene TRBV18; D call uncertain. Germline CDR1 reads KGHSH; CDR2 reads LQKENI. V gave up 2 bases and J gave up 7 bases, with 8 bases separating them. The CDR3 extends over 13 amino acids. CDR3 in amino acids: CASSPRSGGELFF. CDR3 nucleotide sequence: TGTGCCAGCTCACCAAGATCCGGCGGGGAGCTGTTTTTT.

The gene calls are TRBV21-1 and TRBJ1-5; the D call of TRBD1 is as the table states it, not checked on the DNA. TRBV21-1 is described as a pseudogene. The CDR3 is made up of 18 amino acids. CDR3: CASSKSDRGRSFGQPQHF. The CDR3 region has the DNA TGTGCCAGCAGCAAATCGGACAGGGGGCGGTCGTTCGGACAGCCCCAGCATTTT.